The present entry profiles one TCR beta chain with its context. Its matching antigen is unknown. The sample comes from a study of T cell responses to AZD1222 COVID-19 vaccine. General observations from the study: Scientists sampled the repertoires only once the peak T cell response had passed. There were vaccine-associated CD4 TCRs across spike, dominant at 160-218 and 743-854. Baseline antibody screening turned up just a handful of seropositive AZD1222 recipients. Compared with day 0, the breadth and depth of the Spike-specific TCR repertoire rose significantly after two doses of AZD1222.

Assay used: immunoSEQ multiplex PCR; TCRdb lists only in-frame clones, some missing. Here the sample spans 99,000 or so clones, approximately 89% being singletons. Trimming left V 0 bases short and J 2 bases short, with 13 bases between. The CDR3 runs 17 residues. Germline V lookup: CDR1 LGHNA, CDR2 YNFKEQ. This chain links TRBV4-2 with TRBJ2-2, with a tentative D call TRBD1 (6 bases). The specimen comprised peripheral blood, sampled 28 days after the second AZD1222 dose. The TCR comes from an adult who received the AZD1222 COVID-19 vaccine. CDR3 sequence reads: CASSQDSRGHNTGELFF. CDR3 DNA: TGTGCCAGCAGCCAAGATAGCCGGGGACACAACACCGGGGAGCTGTTTTTT.